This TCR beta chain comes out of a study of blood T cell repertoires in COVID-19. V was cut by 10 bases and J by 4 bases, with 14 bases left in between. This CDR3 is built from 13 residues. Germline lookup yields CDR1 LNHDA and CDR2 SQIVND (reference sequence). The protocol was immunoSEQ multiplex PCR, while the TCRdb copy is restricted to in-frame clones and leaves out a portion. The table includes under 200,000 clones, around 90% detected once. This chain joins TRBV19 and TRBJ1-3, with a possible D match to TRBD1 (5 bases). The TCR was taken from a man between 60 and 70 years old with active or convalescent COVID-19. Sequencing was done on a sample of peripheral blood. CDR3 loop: CATAGKRGNTIYF. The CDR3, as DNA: TGTGCCACCGCAGGGAAAAGGGGAAACACCATATATTTT.